This T cell receptor (beta chain) was sequenced for a study of Ad26.COV2.S vaccination and SARS-CoV-2 variants. Profiling relied on immunoSEQ multiplex PCR, and the TCRdb table lists in-frame clones only, not all of them. The sample yields around 450,000 clones, roughly 89% seen once. The CDR3 sequence is 14 residues long. Per germline, CDR1 MNHEY and CDR2 SVGAGI. V was pared by 7 bases and J by 1 base, with 11 bases between. The treatment denotes: some 20 received Ad26.COV2.S at low or high dose, single or two shots; roughly 5 received placebo; per-sample allocation not given. On day 63 after the first injection, vaccine and placebo recipients gave samples.

Sample: peripheral blood, taken in a trial of Ad26.COV2.S vaccine versus placebo. The V gene is TRBV6-5, the J gene TRBJ1-5, with no clear D. The TCR sequence derives from a person between 18 and 60 years old who received the Ad26.COV2.S COVID-19 vaccine or a placebo. The CDR3 here is CASNLVRSNQPQHF. In DNA, the CDR3 is TGTGCCAGCAACTTGGTGCGGAGCAATCAGCCCCAGCATTTT.